The 20 T cell receptor beta chains reported below all come from one sample, sequenced in a study of cytomegalovirus exposure and HLA in healthy donors. The PCR used 60 Vbeta and 13 Jbeta primers. Clones were read by immunoSEQ multiplex PCR, and TCRdb kept only the in-frame ones, dropping some. This table holds some 190,000 clones, over 70% found once. The sample was PBMCs. These receptors were collected from a man aged 35-49 years in good health and CMV-seropositive.

This clone has a single count. The rearrangement links TRBV6-1 to TRBJ2-4, with D possibly TRBD2 on 6 matching bases. The V end lost 1 base, the J end lost 4 bases, and 11 bases lay between the germline ends. Germline values: CDR1 MNHNS, CDR2 SASEGT. The CDR3 totals 15 residues. The CDR3 here is CASSEEGRGKNIQYF. The DNA of the CDR3 is TGTGCCAGCAGTGAAGAGGGACGGGGGAAAAACATTCAGTACTTC.

The chain carries TRBV7-2 and TRBJ1-1; possibly TRBD1 for D (6 bases). Germline values: CDR1 SGHTA, CDR2 FQGNSA. This CDR3 has 12 residues. Trimming removed 1 base at V and 6 bases at J, with 6 bases between. The CDR3 loop is CASSLGTAEAFF. CDR3 nucleotides: TGTGCCAGCAGCTTAGGGACAGCTGAAGCTTTCTTT.

The V call is TRBV27, the J call TRBJ1-2; TRBD1 might be the D (5 bases). CDR3 length: 13 residues. V was pared by 0 bases and J by 7 bases, with 9 bases between. Germline CDR1 reads MNHEY; CDR2 reads SMNVEV (reference sequence). CDR3 sequence: CASSLSGVGGYTF. CDR3 DNA: TGTGCCAGCAGTTTATCAGGGGTCGGTGGCTACACCTTC.

This clone occurred once. This sequence joins TRBV11-2 and TRBJ1-4; D ambiguous. V was clipped by 5 bases and J by 8 bases, with 12 bases between them. Per the germline V gene, CDR1 is SGHAT and CDR2 is FQNNGV. This CDR3 has 13 residues. The CDR3 DNA is TGTGCCAGCAGCCAACGACGGCGGGAAAAACTGTTTTTT. Its protein is CASSQRRREKLFF.

The chain combines TRBV6-5 with TRBJ2-7; a weak D match, TRBD1 (6 bases). Germline CDR1 is MNHEY and CDR2 is SVGAGI. Trimming stripped 6 bases from V and 3 bases from J, with 9 bases between. This CDR3 spans 12 amino acids. The CDR3: CASRRDNYEQYF. Here the CDR3 DNA reads TGTGCCAGCAGAAGGGACAACTACGAGCAGTACTTC.

This rearrangement joins TRBV11-3 to TRBJ2-5; possibly TRBD1 for D (6 bases). This CDR3 contains 14 residues. Trimming took off 4 bases at V and 2 bases at J, with 11 bases between the two ends. Germline loops: CDR1 SGHNT, CDR2 YENEEA. For the CDR3, the DNA is TGTGCCAGCAGCTCTCAGACAGGTCAAGAGACCCAGTACTTC. Protein: CASSSQTGQETQYF.

The rearrangement uses TRBV6-6 and TRBJ1-1; 8 bases map to TRBD1. The trim removed 5 bases at V and 5 bases at J, leaving 4 bases unmatched. Germline loops: CDR1 MNHNY, CDR2 SVGAGI (reference sequence). The CDR3 is made up of 13 amino acids. Here the CDR3 reads CASSGTGRTEAFF. For the CDR3, the DNA is TGTGCCAGCAGTGGGACAGGCCGGACTGAAGCTTTCTTT.

V and J are TRBV28 and TRBJ2-7, with D maybe TRBD1 (5 bases). CDR1 and CDR2 (germline): MDHEN, SYDVKM. The CDR3 covers 12 residues. Trimming shortened V by 4 bases and J by 3 bases, and 7 bases separated the two germline ends. The CDR3 region has the DNA TGTGCCAGCAGTTATGACAGCTACGAGCAGTACTTC. Protein sequence: CASSYDSYEQYF.

This CDR3 reads CASSLVDRGYNEQFF. The CDR3 coding sequence is TGCGCCAGCAGCTTGGTGGACAGGGGATACAATGAGCAGTTCTTC. This sequence joins TRBV5-1 and TRBJ2-1, with TRBD1 matching 9 bases. Trimming cost V 0 bases and J 4 bases; bases outside gene matches: 2. In germline, CDR1 is SGHRS, CDR2 YFSETQ. The CDR3 is made up of 15 amino acids.

The chain recombines TRBV19 with TRBJ1-4; D is uncertain. Trimming left V 2 bases short and J 8 bases short, with 9 bases between. Germline V gives CDR1 LNHDA, CDR2 SQIVND (reference sequence). The CDR3 sequence is 13 residues long. In nucleotides, the CDR3 is TGTGCCAGTAGTATAATGAGAGGGGAAAAACTGTTTTTT. It is translated as CASSIMRGEKLFF.

The CDR3 nucleotides read TGCGCCAGCAGTTTATTAGCAGCAGGGTCTGGGGCCAACGTCCTGACTTTC. This gives the protein CASSLLAAGSGANVLTF. The chain employs TRBV5-1 and TRBJ2-6; a possible D gene is TRBD1 (5 bases). The germline V and J ends were trimmed by 5 bases and 1 base, with 16 bases remaining between them. Per germline, CDR1 SGHRS and CDR2 YFSETQ. CDR3 length: 17 amino acids.

The rearrangement joins TRBV5-6 to TRBJ1-1; 8 bases are a match to TRBD1. The CDR3 has 16 residues. The germline gives CDR1 SGHDT, CDR2 YYEEEE. V was pared by 4 bases and J by 0 bases, with 8 bases of the junction left unmatched. The CDR3 here is CASSLRRRGLNTEAFF. The CDR3 region has the DNA TGTGCCAGCAGCCTGAGGCGCAGGGGGCTGAACACTGAAGCTTTCTTT.

V is TRBV28 and J is TRBJ1-2, with D hard to call. In germline, CDR1 is MDHEN, CDR2 SYDVKM. With 9 bases removed from V and 8 bases from J, the gap between germline ends came to 16 bases. CDR3 size: 12 residues. The CDR3 region is CASGVRSWGYTF. CDR3 in DNA: TGTGCCAGTGGAGTGAGGTCGTGGGGCTACACCTTC.

Worth noting for this clone: Other DNA sequences of this sample code for an identical CDR3. This chain links TRBV7-8 with TRBJ2-5; D unresolved. Trimming took off 5 bases at V and 2 bases at J, with 9 bases between the two ends. CDR1 is SGHVS, CDR2 FQNEAQ, per germline. This CDR3 contains 13 residues. The CDR3 reads CASSLTLQETQYF. CDR3 in DNA: TGTGCCAGCAGCCTTACTCTACAAGAGACCCAGTACTTC.

This clone has only one observation. The chain uses TRBV5-1 and TRBJ2-5; 10 nucleotides match TRBD1. This CDR3 is built from 15 residues. CDR1 SGHRS and CDR2 YFSETQ come from the germline V gene. J was trimmed by 5 bases and V by 3 bases; bases with no gene match: 7. In DNA form, the CDR3 reads TGCGCCAGCAGCTCCGACAGGGGGCGGGAGGAGACCCAGTACTTC. Protein: CASSSDRGREETQYF. The entire variable domain, with the rest obtained from reference TRBV5-1 and TRBJ2-5, is as follows: KAGVTQTPRYLIKTRGQQVTLSCSPISGHRSVSWYQQTPGQGLQFLFEYFSETQRNKGNFPGRFSGRQFSNSRSEMNVSTLELGDSALYLCASSSDRGREETQYFGPGTRLLVL.

The genes are TRBV5-1 and TRBJ2-5; the D is unclear. V was pared by 0 bases and J by 2 bases, with 8 bases between. The CDR3 is 14 amino acids. Germline V gives CDR1 SGHRS, CDR2 YFSETQ. CDR3 nucleotides: TGCGCCAGCAGCTTGGACCGAGTACAAGAGACCCAGTACTTC. Its translation: CASSLDRVQETQYF.

This clone has just one count. The rearrangement uses TRBV2 and TRBJ1-3, with D possibly matching TRBD1 (5 bases). The germline gives CDR1 SNHLY, CDR2 FYNNEI. The germline V and J ends were trimmed by 4 bases and 0 bases, with 13 bases remaining between them. This CDR3 has 16 amino acids. The CDR3 reads CASSGRQSLSGNTIYF. The CDR3 DNA follows: TGTGCCAGCAGTGGGAGACAGTCCCTCTCTGGAAACACCATATATTTT. The variable domain in full, completed from reference TRBV2 and TRBJ1-3, reads EPEVTQTPSHQVTQMGQEVILRCVPISNHLYFYWYRQILGQKVEFLVSFYNNEISEKSEIFDDQFSVERPDGSNFTLKIRSTKLEDSAMYFCASSGRQSLSGNTIYFGEGSWLTVV.

The rearrangement links TRBV18 to TRBJ2-7; D possibly corresponds to TRBD2 (6 bases). The CDR3 totals 14 residues. Germline V gives CDR1 KGHSH, CDR2 LQKENI. V was shortened by 2 bases and J by 7 bases, with 15 bases between the two germline ends. The CDR3: CASSPKASAAEQYF. CDR3 bases: TGTGCCAGCTCACCAAAGGCTAGCGCCGCGGAGCAGTACTTC.

The chain couples TRBV7-2 to TRBJ2-5; perhaps TRBD2 as D (6 bases). The DNA matches TRBJ2-7 better at its end, which makes the J call doubtful. Germline-derived CDR1 and CDR2 are SGHTA and FQGNSA. This CDR3 is 14 amino acids long. This CDR3 reads CASSLVGGGAEQYF. The CDR3 nucleotides are TGTGCCAGCAGCTTAGTGGGTGGCGGGGCCGAGCAGTACTTC.

The V gene is TRBV19, the J gene TRBJ2-1; maybe TRBD2 (6 bases). The V and J ends lost 1 base and 8 bases respectively, with 18 bases between them. The CDR3 spans 16 residues. Germline-derived CDR1 and CDR2 are LNHDA and SQIVND (reference sequence). CDR3 coding DNA: TGTGCCAGTAGTATAGTTGACGGGAGAAGGGGTGATGAGCAGTTCTTC. Translating it yields CASSIVDGRRGDEQFF.